This T cell receptor beta chain was profiled in a study of T-cell memory formation after mild COVID-19. Looking at the study overall: TCR clusters were largely donor specific.

V was clipped by 5 bases and J by 0 bases; unmatched bases: 5. CDR3 size: 17 residues. From germline, CDR1 is SEHNR and CDR2 FQNEAQ (reference sequence). A note on this clonotype: Its specificity is not known.

Study-level points and caveats: The authors left the SARS-CoV-2 specificity of second-wave clones peaking on day 37 unconfirmed. Those CD4+ clones that contracted were mainly in CM and EM (CD8+ ones in EMRA).

Using its own MiXCR run on the 5' RACE reads, TCRdb lists one record per CDR3 protein. The top ten hold 22% of the sample, which has about 260,000 distinct CDR3 sequences, 15% to 20% seen once. This chain links TRBV7-9 with TRBJ2-5; 14 bases map to TRBD2. The sequence was collected from a young man who had mild COVID-19 (a few samples of this study predate the infection). Cell type and time point are not known. Specimen: PBMCs or a T cell subset sorted from them (not recorded which). Here the CDR3 reads CASSPGTSGGYQETQYF. The CDR3 coding sequence is TGTGCCAGCAGCCCCGGGACTAGCGGGGGATACCAAGAGACCCAGTACTTC.